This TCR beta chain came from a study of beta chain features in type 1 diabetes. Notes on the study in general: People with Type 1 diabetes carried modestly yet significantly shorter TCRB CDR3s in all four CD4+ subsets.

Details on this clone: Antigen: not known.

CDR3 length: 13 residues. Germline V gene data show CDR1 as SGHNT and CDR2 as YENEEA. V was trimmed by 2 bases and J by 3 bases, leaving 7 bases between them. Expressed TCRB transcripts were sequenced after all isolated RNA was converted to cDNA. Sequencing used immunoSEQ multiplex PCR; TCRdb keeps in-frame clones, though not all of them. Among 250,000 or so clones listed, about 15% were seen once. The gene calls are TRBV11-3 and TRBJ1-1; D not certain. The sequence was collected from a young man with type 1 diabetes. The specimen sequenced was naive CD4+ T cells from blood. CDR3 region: CASSLTRDTEAFF. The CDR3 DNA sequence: TGTGCCAGCAGCTTAACCCGGGACACTGAAGCTTTCTTT.